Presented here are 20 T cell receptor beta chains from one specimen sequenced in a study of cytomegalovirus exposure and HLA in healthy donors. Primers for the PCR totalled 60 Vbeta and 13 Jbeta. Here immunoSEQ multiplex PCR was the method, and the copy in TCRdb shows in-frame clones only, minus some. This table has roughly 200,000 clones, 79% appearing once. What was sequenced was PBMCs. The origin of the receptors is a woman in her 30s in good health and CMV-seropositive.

In DNA, the CDR3 is TGCAGTGCTAGGGAGTCAGAGACCCAGTACTTC. It encodes CSARESETQYF. The V gene is TRBV20-1, the J gene TRBJ2-5, with D hard to call. Germline CDR1 is DFQATT and CDR2 is SNEGSKA (reference sequence). V lost 3 bases and J lost 4, with 6 bases in between. This CDR3 comprises 11 residues.

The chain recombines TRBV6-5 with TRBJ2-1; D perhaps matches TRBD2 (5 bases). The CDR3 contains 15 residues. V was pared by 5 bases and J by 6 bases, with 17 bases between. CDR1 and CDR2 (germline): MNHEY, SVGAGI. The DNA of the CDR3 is TGTGCCAGCAGTACCGGGTATGATCGGGGCAATGAGCAGTTCTTC. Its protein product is CASSTGYDRGNEQFF.

The CDR3 reads CASSLARLAAETQYF. The CDR3 DNA reads as TGTGCCAGCAGCTTGGCCAGACTAGCGGCAGAGACCCAGTACTTC. This rearrangement joins TRBV5-6 to TRBJ2-5; the match to TRBD2 covers 9 bases. Per the germline V gene, CDR1 is SGHDT and CDR2 is YYEEEE. With V trimmed by 0 bases and J by 4 bases, 4 bases remained unmatched. CDR3 length: 15 residues.

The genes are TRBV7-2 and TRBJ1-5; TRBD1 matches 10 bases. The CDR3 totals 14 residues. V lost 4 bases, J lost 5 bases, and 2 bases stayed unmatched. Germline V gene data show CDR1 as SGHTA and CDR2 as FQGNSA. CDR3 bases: TGTGCCAGCAGCTCGGACAGGGGGTATCAGCCCCAGCATTTT. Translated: CASSSDRGYQPQHF.

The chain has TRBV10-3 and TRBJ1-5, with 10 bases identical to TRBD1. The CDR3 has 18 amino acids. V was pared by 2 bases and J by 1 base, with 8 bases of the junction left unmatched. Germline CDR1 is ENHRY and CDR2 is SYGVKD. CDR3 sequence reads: CAISEMLTGGGSNQPQHF. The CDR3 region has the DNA TGTGCCATCAGTGAGATGTTGACAGGGGGCGGGAGCAATCAGCCCCAGCATTTT.

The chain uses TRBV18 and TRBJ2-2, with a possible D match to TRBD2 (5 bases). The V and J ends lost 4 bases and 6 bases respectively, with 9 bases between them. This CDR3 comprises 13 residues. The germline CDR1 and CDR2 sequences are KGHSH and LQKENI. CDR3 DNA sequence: TGTGCCAGCTCACGGTCGGGGTCCGGGGAGCTGTTTTTT. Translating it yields CASSRSGSGELFF.

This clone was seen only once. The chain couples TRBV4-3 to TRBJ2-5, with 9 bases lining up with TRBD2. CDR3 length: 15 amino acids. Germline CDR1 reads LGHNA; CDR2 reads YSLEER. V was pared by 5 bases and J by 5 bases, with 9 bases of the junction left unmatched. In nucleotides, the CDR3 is TGCGCCAGCAGCTCCGGCACTAGCGGGTGGGAGACCCAGTACTTC. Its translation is CASSSGTSGWETQYF.

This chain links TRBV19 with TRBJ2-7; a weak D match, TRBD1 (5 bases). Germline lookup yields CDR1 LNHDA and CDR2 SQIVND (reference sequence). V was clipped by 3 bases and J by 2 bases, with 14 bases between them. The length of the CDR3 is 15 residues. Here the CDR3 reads CASSILRGHTYEQYF. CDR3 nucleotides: TGTGCCAGTAGTATTTTAAGGGGCCACACCTACGAGCAGTACTTC.

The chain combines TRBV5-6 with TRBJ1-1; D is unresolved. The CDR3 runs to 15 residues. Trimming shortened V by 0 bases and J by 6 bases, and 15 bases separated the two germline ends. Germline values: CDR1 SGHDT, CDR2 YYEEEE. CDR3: CASSLVSGLVPEAFF. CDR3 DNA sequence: TGTGCCAGCAGCTTGGTTTCCGGTTTGGTCCCTGAAGCTTTCTTT.

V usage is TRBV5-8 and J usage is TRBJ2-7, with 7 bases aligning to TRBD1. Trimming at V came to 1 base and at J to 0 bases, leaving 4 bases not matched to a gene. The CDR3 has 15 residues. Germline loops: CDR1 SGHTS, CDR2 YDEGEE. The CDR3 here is CASSLLTGLSYEQYF. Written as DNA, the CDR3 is TGTGCCAGCAGCTTGTTGACAGGGCTCTCCTACGAGCAGTACTTC.

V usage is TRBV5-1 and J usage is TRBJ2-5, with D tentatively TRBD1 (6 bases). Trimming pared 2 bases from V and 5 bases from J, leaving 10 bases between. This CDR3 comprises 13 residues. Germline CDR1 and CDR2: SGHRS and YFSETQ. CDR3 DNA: TGCGCCAGCAGCTTACAGGGCGCGGAGACCCAGTACTTC. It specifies CASSLQGAETQYF.

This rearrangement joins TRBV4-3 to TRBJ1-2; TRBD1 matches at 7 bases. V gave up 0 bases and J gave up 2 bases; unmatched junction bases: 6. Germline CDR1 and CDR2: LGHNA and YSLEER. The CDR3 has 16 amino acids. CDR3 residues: CASSQDLRGPNYGYTF. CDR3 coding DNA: TGCGCCAGCAGCCAAGATTTGAGGGGGCCAAACTATGGCTACACCTTC.

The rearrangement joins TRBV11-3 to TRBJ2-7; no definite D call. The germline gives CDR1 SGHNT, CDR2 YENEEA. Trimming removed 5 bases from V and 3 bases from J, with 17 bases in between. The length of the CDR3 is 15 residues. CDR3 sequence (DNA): TGTGCCAGCAGCGCGGAAGCGAGTTCCAGCTACGAGCAGTACTTC. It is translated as CASSAEASSSYEQYF.

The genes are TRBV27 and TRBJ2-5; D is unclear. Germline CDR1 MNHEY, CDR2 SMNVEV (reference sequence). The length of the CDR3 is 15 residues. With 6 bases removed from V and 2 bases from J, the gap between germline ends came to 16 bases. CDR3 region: CASRRSRLTQETQYF. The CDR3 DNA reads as TGTGCCAGCAGGCGATCCCGTCTTACGCAAGAGACCCAGTACTTC.

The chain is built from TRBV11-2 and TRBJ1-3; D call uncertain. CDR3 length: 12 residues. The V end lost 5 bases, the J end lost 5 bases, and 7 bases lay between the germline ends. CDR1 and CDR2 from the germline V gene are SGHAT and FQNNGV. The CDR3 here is CASSGVRNTIYF. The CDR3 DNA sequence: TGTGCCAGCAGCGGAGTCAGAAACACCATATATTTT.

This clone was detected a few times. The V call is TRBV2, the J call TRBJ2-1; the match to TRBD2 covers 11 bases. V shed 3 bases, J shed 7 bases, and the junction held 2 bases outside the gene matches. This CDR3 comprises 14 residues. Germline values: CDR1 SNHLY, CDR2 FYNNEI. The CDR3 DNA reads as TGTGCCAGCAGTGATGGACTAGCGGGTAATGAGCAGTTCTTC. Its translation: CASSDGLAGNEQFF.

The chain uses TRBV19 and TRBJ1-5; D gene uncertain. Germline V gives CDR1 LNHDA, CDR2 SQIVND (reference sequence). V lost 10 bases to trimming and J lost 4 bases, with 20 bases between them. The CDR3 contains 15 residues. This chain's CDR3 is CATRGWPSLNQPQHF. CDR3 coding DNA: TGTGCCACCCGGGGATGGCCGTCATTAAATCAGCCCCAGCATTTT. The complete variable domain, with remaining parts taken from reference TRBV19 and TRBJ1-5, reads DGGITQSPKYLFRKEGQNVTLSCEQNLNHDAMYWYRQDPGQGLRLIYYSQIVNDFQKGDIAEGYSVSREKKESFPLTVTSAQKNPTAFYLCATRGWPSLNQPQHFGDGTRLSIL.

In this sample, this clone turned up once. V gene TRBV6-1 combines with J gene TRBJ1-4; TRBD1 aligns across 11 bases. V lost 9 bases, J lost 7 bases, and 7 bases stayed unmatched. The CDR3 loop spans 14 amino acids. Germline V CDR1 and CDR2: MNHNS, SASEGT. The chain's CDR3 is CARSRGQGGEKLFF. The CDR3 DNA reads TGTGCCAGAAGTAGGGGACAGGGGGGTGAAAAACTGTTTTTT.

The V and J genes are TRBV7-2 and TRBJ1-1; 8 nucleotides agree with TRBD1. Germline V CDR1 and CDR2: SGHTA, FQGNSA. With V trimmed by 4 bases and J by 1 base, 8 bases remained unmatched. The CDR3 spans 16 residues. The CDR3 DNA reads TGTGCCAGCAGCTACGGACAGGGAATTTGGAACACTGAAGCTTTCTTT. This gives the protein CASSYGQGIWNTEAFF.

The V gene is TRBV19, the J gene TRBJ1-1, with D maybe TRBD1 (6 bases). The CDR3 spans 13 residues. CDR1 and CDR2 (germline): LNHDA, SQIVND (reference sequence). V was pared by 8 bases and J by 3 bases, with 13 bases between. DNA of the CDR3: TGTGCCAGTTTTCAGGGGTTGGACACTGAAGCTTTCTTT. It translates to CASFQGLDTEAFF.